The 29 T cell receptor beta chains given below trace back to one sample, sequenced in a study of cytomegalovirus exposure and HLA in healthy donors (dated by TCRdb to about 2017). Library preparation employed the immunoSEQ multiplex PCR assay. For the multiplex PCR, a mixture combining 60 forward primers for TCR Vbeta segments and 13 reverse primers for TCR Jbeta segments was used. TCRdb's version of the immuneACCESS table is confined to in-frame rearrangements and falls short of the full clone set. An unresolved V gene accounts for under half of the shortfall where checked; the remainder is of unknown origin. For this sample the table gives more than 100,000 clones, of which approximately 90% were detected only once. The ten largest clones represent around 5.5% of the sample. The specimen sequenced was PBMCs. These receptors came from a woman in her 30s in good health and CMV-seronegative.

As DNA, the CDR3 is TGTGCCAGCAGCTCTTCTAGCGGGGGGAAGTACGAGCAGTACTTC. Amino acid sequence: CASSSSSGGKYEQYF. V gene TRBV7-2 combines with J gene TRBJ2-7; 11 bases fit TRBD2. Losses at the gene ends were 4 bases for V and 4 bases for J; bases not matched to a gene: 6. The CDR3 is 15 residues long. The V gene's germline CDR1 is SGHTA and CDR2 FQGNSA.

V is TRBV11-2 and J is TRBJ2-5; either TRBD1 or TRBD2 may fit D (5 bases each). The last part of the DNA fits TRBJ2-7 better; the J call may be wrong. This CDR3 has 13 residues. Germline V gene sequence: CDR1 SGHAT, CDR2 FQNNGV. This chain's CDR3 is CASSLVGAYEQYF. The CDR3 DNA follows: TGTGCCAGCAGCTTAGTGGGGGCCTACGAGCAGTACTTC.

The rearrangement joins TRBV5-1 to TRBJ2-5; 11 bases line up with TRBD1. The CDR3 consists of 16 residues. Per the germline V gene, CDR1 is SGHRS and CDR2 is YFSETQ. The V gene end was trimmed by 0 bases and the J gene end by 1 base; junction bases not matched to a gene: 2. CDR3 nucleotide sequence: TGCGCCAGCAGCTTGGCCGGGACAGGGGGCCAAGAGACCCAGTACTTC. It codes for CASSLAGTGGQETQYF. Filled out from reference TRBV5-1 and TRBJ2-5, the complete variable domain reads KAGVTQTPRYLIKTRGQQVTLSCSPISGHRSVSWYQQTPGQGLQFLFEYFSETQRNKGNFPGRFSGRQFSNSRSEMNVSTLELGDSALYLCASSLAGTGGQETQYFGPGTRLLVL.

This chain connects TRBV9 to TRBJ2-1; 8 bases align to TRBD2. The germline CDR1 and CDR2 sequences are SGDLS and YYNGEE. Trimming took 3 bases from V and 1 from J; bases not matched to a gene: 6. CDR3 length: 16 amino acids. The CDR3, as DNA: TGTGCCAGCAGCGGACCCGGGGGGGGGTCCTACAATGAGCAGTTCTTC. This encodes CASSGPGGGSYNEQFF.

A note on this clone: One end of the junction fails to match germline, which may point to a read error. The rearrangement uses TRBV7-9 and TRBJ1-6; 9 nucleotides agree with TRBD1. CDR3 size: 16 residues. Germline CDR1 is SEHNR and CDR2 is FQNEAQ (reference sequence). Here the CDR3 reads CSSSLARDRVRSPLHF. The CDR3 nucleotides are TGTTCCAGCAGCTTAGCCCGGGACAGGGTAAGGTCACCCCTCCACTTT.

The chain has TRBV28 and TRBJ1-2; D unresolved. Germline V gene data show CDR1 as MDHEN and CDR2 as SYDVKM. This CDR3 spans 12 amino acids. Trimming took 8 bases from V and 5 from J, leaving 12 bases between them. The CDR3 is CASCSPGYGYTF. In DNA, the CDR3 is TGTGCCAGCTGTTCCCCGGGATATGGCTACACCTTC.

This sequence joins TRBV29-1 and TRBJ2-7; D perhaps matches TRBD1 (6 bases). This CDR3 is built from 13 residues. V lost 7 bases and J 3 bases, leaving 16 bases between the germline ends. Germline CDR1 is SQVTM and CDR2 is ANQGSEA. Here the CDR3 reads CSGTSGENYEQYF. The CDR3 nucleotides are TGCAGCGGTACCTCAGGGGAGAACTACGAGCAGTACTTC.

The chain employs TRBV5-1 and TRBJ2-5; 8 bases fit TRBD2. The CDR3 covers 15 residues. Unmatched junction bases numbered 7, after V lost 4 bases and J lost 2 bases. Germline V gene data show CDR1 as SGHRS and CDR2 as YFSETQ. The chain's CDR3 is CASSAGLAPQETQYF. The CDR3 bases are TGCGCCAGCAGCGCCGGACTAGCCCCACAAGAGACCCAGTACTTC.

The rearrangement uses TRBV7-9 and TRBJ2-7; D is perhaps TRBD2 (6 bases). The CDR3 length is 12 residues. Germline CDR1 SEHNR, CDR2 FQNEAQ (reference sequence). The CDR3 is CSSRGSSYEQYF. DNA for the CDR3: TGTTCCTCACGGGGGAGCTCCTACGAGCAGTACTTC.

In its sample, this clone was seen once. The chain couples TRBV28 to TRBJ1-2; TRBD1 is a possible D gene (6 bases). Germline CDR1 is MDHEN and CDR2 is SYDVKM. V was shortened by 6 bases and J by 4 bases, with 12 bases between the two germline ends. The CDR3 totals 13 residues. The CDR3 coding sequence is TGTGCCAGCAGCGTAACAGGGCGCTATGGCTACACCTTC. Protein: CASSVTGRYGYTF.

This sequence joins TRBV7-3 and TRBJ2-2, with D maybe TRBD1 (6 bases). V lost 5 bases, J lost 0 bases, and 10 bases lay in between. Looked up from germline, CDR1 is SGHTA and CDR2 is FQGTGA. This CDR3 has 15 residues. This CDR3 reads CASSTGQPNTGELFF. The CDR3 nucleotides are TGTGCCAGCAGCACCGGACAGCCGAACACCGGGGAGCTGTTTTTT.

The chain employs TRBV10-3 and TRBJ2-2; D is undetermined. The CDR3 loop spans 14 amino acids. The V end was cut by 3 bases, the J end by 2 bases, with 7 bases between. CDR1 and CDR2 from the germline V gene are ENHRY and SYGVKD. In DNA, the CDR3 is TGTGCCATCAGTGACAGACATAACACCGGGGAGCTGTTTTTT. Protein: CAISDRHNTGELFF.

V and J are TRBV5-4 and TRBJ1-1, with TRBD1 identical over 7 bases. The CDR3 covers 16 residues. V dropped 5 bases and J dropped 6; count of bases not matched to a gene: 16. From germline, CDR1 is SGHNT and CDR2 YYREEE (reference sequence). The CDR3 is CASSSGLTGWIAEAFF. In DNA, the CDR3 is TGTGCCAGCAGTTCTGGACTGACAGGGTGGATCGCTGAAGCTTTCTTT.

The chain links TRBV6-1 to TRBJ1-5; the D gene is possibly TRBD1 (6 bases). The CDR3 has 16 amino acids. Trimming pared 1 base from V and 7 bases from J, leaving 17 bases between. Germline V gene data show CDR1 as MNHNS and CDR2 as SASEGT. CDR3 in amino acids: CASSEEGGGLGQPQHF. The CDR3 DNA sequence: TGTGCCAGCAGTGAAGAGGGCGGGGGGCTCGGCCAGCCCCAGCATTTT.

CDR3 sequence reads: CASSNDREWGQPQHF. The CDR3 coding sequence is TGTGCCAGCAGCAATGACAGGGAATGGGGTCAGCCCCAGCATTTT. V usage is TRBV7-9 and J usage is TRBJ1-5; 7 bases are shared with TRBD1. Trimming cost V 5 bases and J 6 bases; bases outside gene matches: 10. Germline CDR1 is SEHNR and CDR2 is FQNEAQ (reference sequence). CDR3 size: 15 residues.

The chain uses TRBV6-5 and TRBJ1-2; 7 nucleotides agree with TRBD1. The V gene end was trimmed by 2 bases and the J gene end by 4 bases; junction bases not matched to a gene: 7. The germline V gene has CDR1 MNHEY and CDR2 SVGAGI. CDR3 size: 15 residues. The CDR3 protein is CASSYGTANFYGYTF. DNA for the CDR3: TGTGCCAGCAGTTACGGGACAGCGAACTTCTATGGCTACACCTTC.

The CDR3 protein is CASSGRGAINQPQHF. CDR3 bases: TGTGCCAGCAGCGGGAGGGGGGCTATCAATCAGCCCCAGCATTTT. V usage is TRBV7-6 and J usage is TRBJ1-5; D is perhaps TRBD1 (6 bases). Deletions cut 5 bases from V and 3 bases from J, with 14 bases between. CDR1 and CDR2 from the germline V gene are SGHVS and FNYEAQ. The CDR3 runs to 15 residues.

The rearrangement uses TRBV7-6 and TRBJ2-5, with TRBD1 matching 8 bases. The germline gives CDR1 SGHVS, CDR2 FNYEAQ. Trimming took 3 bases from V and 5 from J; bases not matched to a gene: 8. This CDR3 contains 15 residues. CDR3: CASSLPGGMGETQYF. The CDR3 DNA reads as TGTGCCAGCAGCTTGCCAGGGGGCATGGGGGAGACCCAGTACTTC.

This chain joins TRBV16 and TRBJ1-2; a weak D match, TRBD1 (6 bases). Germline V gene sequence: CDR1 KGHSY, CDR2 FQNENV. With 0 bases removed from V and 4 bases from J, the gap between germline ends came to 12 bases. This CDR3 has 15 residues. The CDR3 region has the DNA TGTGCCAGCAGCCAATCGGCAGGGGTTAGCTATGGCTACACCTTC. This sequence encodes CASSQSAGVSYGYTF.

The CDR3 DNA reads as TGTGCCAGCACCCCTGGAGGGGCCGATCTCCACGAGCAGTACTTC. This sequence encodes CASTPGGADLHEQYF. This chain joins TRBV2 and TRBJ2-7; tentative D call: TRBD2 (6 bases). The CDR3 is 15 residues long. V lost 7 bases to trimming and J lost 5 bases, with 21 bases between them. The germline gives CDR1 SNHLY, CDR2 FYNNEI.

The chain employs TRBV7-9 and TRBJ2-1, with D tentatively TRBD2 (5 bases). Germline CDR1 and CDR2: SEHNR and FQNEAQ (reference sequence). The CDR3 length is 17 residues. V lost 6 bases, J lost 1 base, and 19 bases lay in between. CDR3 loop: CASSSTTAGLSYNEQFF. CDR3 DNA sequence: TGTGCCAGCAGTTCAACCACGGCAGGACTGTCCTACAATGAGCAGTTCTTC.

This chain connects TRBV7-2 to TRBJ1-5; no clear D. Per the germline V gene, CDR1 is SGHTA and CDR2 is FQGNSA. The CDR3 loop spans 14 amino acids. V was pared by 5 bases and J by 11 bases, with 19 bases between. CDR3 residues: CASSPGDGEWAQHF. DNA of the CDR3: TGTGCCAGCAGCCCGGGTGACGGGGAGTGGGCCCAGCATTTT.

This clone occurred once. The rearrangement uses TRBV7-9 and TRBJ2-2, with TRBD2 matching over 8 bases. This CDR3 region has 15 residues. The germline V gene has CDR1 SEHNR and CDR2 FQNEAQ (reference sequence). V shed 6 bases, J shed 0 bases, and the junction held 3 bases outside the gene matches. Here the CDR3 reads CASSPGLANTGELFF. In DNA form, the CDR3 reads TGTGCCAGCAGTCCGGGACTAGCGAACACCGGGGAGCTGTTTTTT.

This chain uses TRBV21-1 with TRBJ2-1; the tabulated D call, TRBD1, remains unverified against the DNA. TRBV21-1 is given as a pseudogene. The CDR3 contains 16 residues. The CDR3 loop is CASSKVRGGPHNEQFF. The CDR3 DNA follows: TGTGCCAGCAGCAAAGTTCGAGGGGGCCCACACAATGAGCAGTTCTTC.

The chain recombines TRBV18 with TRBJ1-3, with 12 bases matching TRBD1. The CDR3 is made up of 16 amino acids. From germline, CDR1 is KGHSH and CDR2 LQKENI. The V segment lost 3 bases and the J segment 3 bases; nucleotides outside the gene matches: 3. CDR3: CASSPGQGAYGNTIYF. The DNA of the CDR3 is TGTGCCAGCTCACCGGGACAGGGGGCTTATGGAAACACCATATATTTT.

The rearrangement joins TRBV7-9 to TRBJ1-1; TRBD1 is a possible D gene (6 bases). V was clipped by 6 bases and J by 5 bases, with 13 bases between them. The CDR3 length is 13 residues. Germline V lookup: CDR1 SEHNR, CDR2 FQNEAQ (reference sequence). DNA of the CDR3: TGTGCCAGCAGTAGCACAGGGTGGACTGAAGCTTTCTTT. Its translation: CASSSTGWTEAFF.

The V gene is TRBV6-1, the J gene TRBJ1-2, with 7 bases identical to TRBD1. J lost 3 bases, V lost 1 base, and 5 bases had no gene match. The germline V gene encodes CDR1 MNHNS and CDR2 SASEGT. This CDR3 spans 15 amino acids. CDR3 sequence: CASSEGPQGYYGYTF. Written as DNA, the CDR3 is TGTGCCAGCAGTGAAGGCCCACAGGGGTACTATGGCTACACCTTC.

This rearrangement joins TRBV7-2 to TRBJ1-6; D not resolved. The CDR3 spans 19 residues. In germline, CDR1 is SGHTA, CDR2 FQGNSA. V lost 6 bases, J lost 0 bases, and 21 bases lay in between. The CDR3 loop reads CASSHPTTVSSSYNSPLHF. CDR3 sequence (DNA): TGTGCCAGCAGTCACCCGACGACCGTCTCTAGCTCCTATAATTCACCCCTCCACTTT. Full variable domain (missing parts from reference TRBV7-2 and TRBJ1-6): GAGVSQSPSNKVTEKGKDVELRCDPISGHTALYWYRQSLGQGLEFLIYFQGNSAPDKSGLPSDRFSAERTGGSVSTLTIQRTQQEDSAVYLCASSHPTTVSSSYNSPLHFGNGTRLTVT.

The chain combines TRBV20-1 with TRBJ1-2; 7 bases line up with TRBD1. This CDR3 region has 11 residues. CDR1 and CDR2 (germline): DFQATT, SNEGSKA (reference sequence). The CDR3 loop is CSAGTAYGYTF. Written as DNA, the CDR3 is TGCAGCGCCGGGACAGCGTATGGCTACACCTTC.